This TCR beta chain was sequenced in a study of cytomegalovirus exposure and HLA in healthy donors. Whole-study findings and limits: As was reported, the classifier diagnosed cytomegalovirus status with high specificity and sensitivity.

There are 13 residues in the CDR3. Germline V CDR1 and CDR2: SGHDT, YYEEEE. The ends were cut back, 2 bases at V and 6 bases at J, with 9 bases in the middle. Notes on this clone: Its target is unknown.

PCR primers comprised 60 Vbeta and 13 Jbeta primers. The table came from immunoSEQ multiplex PCR; TCRdb's copy has only in-frame clones and leaves some out. The repertoire holds around 150,000 clones, with around 68% as singletons. The chain has TRBV5-6 and TRBJ1-5, with no clear D. The sequence came from a woman between 40 and 50 years old in good health and CMV-seropositive. Specimen: PBMCs. The CDR3 sequence: CASSFGVGQPQHF. The CDR3 region has the DNA TGTGCCAGCAGCTTCGGGGTAGGTCAGCCCCAGCATTTT.